There are a few counts of the clone carrying this T cell receptor beta chain. Antigen unknown. This specimen comes from a study of OX40 agonist ivuxolimab in advanced cancers. Study background: Ivuxolimab, which patients received intravenously every 2 weeks, was dosed at 0.01 to 10 mg/kg. Study-wide results and caveats: Undetermined was the antigen specificity of the expanded peripheral T cells.

Trimming shortened V by 1 base and J by 2 bases, and 8 bases separated the two germline ends. Germline CDR1 SEHNR, CDR2 FQNEAQ (reference sequence). The CDR3 is 14 amino acids. Measured with immunoSEQ multiplex PCR; TCRdb has only the in-frame clones, and not every one. The sample holds tens of thousands of clones, around 87% seen once. The TCR originated in an adult with an advanced solid tumor such as melanoma, head and neck, liver or kidney cancer. V is TRBV7-9 and J is TRBJ1-2, with D tentatively TRBD1 (5 bases). This specimen consisted of CD4+ or CD8+ T cells sorted from blood, obtained in a trial of the OX40 agonist ivuxolimab. CDR3 nucleotides: TGTGCCAGCAGCTTAGAGGGGAGGAACTATGGCTACACCTTC. It encodes CASSLEGRNYGYTF.